The 21 T cell receptor beta chains listed next were all sequenced from one sample in a study of cytomegalovirus exposure and HLA in healthy donors. The study ran its PCR with 60 Vbeta and 13 Jbeta primers. Clones were sequenced by immunoSEQ multiplex PCR, and TCRdb holds only the in-frame ones, with some missing. The sample records over 100,000 clones, more than 65% being singletons. The specimen sequenced was PBMCs. The receptor source for this set is a man between 35 and 55 years old in good health and CMV-seropositive.

This clone was observed a few times. The V call is TRBV2, the J call TRBJ2-3; 11 bases fit TRBD2. Germline CDR1 reads SNHLY; CDR2 reads FYNNEI. V shed 8 bases and J 6 bases; nucleotides not matched to a gene: 7. This CDR3 is built from 14 residues. The CDR3 is CASRVAGGPDTQYF. CDR3 nucleotides: TGTGCCAGCCGGGTAGCGGGGGGGCCGGATACGCAGTATTTT.

CDR3 in DNA: TGTGCCACCAGCAGAGATGGGGGACAGGTCTACTACGAGCAGTACTTC. The encoded protein is CATSRDGGQVYYEQYF. The chain links TRBV15 to TRBJ2-7; 8 bases align to TRBD1. Germline assignment: CDR1 LNHNV and CDR2 YYDKDF (reference sequence). This CDR3 has 16 residues. J gave up 3 bases and V 0 bases, and 7 bases lay outside the gene matches.

This chain connects TRBV10-3 to TRBJ2-7, with TRBD1 as a possible D gene (6 bases). This CDR3 contains 19 residues. V was pared by 2 bases and J by 3 bases, with 26 bases between. Germline V lookup: CDR1 ENHRY, CDR2 SYGVKD. CDR3 sequence: CAISEKASKVQGKNYEQYF. DNA of the CDR3: TGTGCCATCAGTGAGAAGGCGTCCAAGGTACAGGGCAAAAACTACGAGCAGTACTTC.

CDR3 DNA: TGTGCCAGCAGCTTAGCAGGACAGGAGATAAAATCCTATAATTCACCCCTCCACTTT. It encodes CASSLAGQEIKSYNSPLHF. The chain couples TRBV7-9 to TRBJ1-6, with 7 positions matching TRBD1. The CDR3 runs 19 residues. Germline V gene sequence: CDR1 SEHNR, CDR2 FQNEAQ (reference sequence). Germline trimming cut 0 bases from V and 1 base from J; bases unmatched to any gene: 9.

This clone has only one observation. The rearrangement uses TRBV18 and TRBJ1-1; TRBD1 matches 7 bases. J was trimmed by 11 bases and V by 2 bases; bases with no gene match: 5. Germline CDR1 is KGHSH and CDR2 is LQKENI. The CDR3 contains 12 residues. CDR3 DNA: TGTGCCAGCTCACCAGACAGGGTCCCCGCTTTCTTT. It specifies CASSPDRVPAFF.

The chain is built from TRBV28 and TRBJ1-6; D gene unclear. V was shortened by 4 bases and J by 5 bases, with 12 bases between the two germline ends. This CDR3 is 15 amino acids long. Germline loops: CDR1 MDHEN, CDR2 SYDVKM. The CDR3 DNA follows: TGTGCCAGCAGTTCCCCCTCCCGAGATAATTCACCCCTCCACTTT. Protein sequence: CASSSPSRDNSPLHF.

Concerning this clone: The junction differs from germline at one of its ends, possibly a read error. The chain is built from TRBV5-1 and TRBJ2-1; no clear D. CDR1 and CDR2 (germline): SGHRS, YFSETQ. CDR3 length: 16 residues. Here the CDR3 reads CASSLFGLFSHNEQFF. In DNA form, the CDR3 reads TGCGCCAGCAGCTTGTTCGGTCTCTTCTCCCACAATGAGCAGTTCTTC. The whole variable domain, remainder taken from reference TRBV5-1 and TRBJ2-1, is KAGVTQTPRYLIKTRGQQVTLSCSPISGHRSVSWYQQTPGQGLQFLFEYFSETQRNKGNFPGRFSGRQFSNSRSEMNVSTLELGDSALYLCASSLFGLFSHNEQFFGPGTRLTVL.

This chain links TRBV7-9 with TRBJ2-7, with a weak D call TRBD1 (5 bases). CDR1 and CDR2 from the germline V gene are SEHNR and FQNEAQ (reference sequence). V shed 5 bases and J shed 5 bases, with 19 bases lying between them. The CDR3 has 15 amino acids. The CDR3 sequence: CASSTWGREVNEQYF. The CDR3 DNA sequence: TGTGCCAGCAGCACATGGGGCAGGGAAGTCAACGAGCAGTACTTC.

Only a few counts were recorded for this clone. The chain employs TRBV28 and TRBJ1-3, with 10 bases that match TRBD1. In germline, CDR1 is MDHEN, CDR2 SYDVKM. The J segment lost 8 bases and the V segment lost 6 bases, leaving 4 bases of the junction unmatched. The CDR3 covers 13 residues. CDR3 in amino acids: CASRTGGADTIYF. DNA of the CDR3: TGTGCCAGCAGGACAGGGGGCGCTGACACCATATATTTT. Supplemented by reference TRBV28 and TRBJ1-3, the full variable domain reads DVKVTQSSRYLVKRTGEKVFLECVQDMDHENMFWYRQDPGLGLRLIYFSYDVKMKEKGDIPEGYSVSREKKERFSLILESASTNQTSMYLCASRTGGADTIYFGEGSWLTVV.

The chain recombines TRBV29-1 with TRBJ2-7, with 10 bases identical to TRBD1. This CDR3 is built from 14 residues. Germline V gives CDR1 SQVTM, CDR2 ANQGSEA. After removal of 8 bases from V and 0 bases from J, the junction contained 7 bases not matched to a gene. For the CDR3, the DNA is TGCAGCTTTCGACAGGGGGCCGGCTCCTACGAGCAGTACTTC. Protein sequence: CSFRQGAGSYEQYF.

This chain joins TRBV6-4 and TRBJ2-1; TRBD1 agrees at 7 bases. The V gene's germline CDR1 is MRHNA and CDR2 SNTAGT. V shed 4 bases, J shed 7 bases, and the junction held 7 bases outside the gene matches. This CDR3 contains 14 residues. DNA for the CDR3: TGTGCCAGCAGTGCTCGGACAGGCACTAATGAGCAGTTCTTC. This gives the protein CASSARTGTNEQFF.

V and J are TRBV9 and TRBJ1-1; a weak D match, TRBD1 (5 bases). Trimming took 3 bases from V and 0 from J, leaving 9 bases between them. The CDR3 spans 14 residues. Germline V lookup: CDR1 SGDLS, CDR2 YYNGEE. In DNA, the CDR3 is TGTGCCAGCAGCGGGGCAGGGCTGAACACTGAAGCTTTCTTT. Encoded protein: CASSGAGLNTEAFF.

This chain uses TRBV28 with TRBJ2-4; D is ambiguous. In germline, CDR1 is MDHEN, CDR2 SYDVKM. Trimming took 5 bases from V and 5 from J, leaving 7 bases between them. The CDR3 has 12 residues. The CDR3 here is CASSTTQNIQYF. In nucleotides, the CDR3 is TGTGCCAGCAGTACAACACAAAACATTCAGTACTTC.

Notes on this clone: An end of the junction does not agree with germline; a read error may underlie this. V gene TRBV30 combines with J gene TRBJ2-6; 8 nucleotides line up with TRBD1. Per the germline V gene, CDR1 is GTSNPN and CDR2 is SVGIG (reference sequence). This CDR3 comprises 16 residues. CDR3 in amino acids: CAWKKQDRAGANGLTF. As DNA, the CDR3 is TGTGCCTGGAAGAAACAGGACAGGGCTGGGGCCAACGGCCTGACTTTC.

The gene calls are TRBV6-5 and TRBJ1-2; TRBD1 is a possible D gene (5 bases). The germline CDR1 and CDR2 sequences are MNHEY and SVGAGI. The CDR3 consists of 15 residues. V dropped 6 bases and J dropped 2 bases, with 16 bases sitting between them. The CDR3 loop is CASSRGGTLNYGYTF. The CDR3 nucleotides are TGTGCCAGCAGCCGGGGGGGGACCCTAAACTATGGCTACACCTTC.

This clone occurred a few times. The chain has TRBV6-1 and TRBJ2-7; 8 bases align to TRBD2. Losses at the gene ends were 7 bases for V and 6 bases for J; bases not matched to a gene: 8. Germline V lookup: CDR1 MNHNS, CDR2 SASEGT. The CDR3 runs 13 residues. In DNA, the CDR3 is TGTGCCAGCACACAAGCGGGGGAGGGCGAGCAGTACTTC. Translated, it gives CASTQAGEGEQYF.

The chain employs TRBV2 and TRBJ2-2; the D gene is possibly TRBD2 (7 bases). Between the trimmed V and J ends, which lost 6 bases and 5 bases, there was a span of 16 bases. This CDR3 comprises 15 residues. Germline-derived CDR1 and CDR2 are SNHLY and FYNNEI. The CDR3 loop reads CASRDTGRGTGELFF. Here the CDR3 DNA reads TGTGCCAGCAGAGATACAGGGAGGGGGACCGGGGAGCTGTTTTTT.

The CDR3 loop reads CASSIGQVGETQYF. CDR3 nucleotide sequence: TGTGCCAGTAGTATTGGGCAGGTGGGAGAGACCCAGTACTTC. The chain carries TRBV19 and TRBJ2-5; the D is unclear. CDR1 and CDR2 from the germline V gene are LNHDA and SQIVND (reference sequence). V was pared by 3 bases and J by 4 bases, with 12 bases between. CDR3 size: 14 residues.

V usage is TRBV6-5 and J usage is TRBJ1-6; 9 bases map to TRBD1. J was trimmed by 9 bases and V by 5 bases; bases with no gene match: 8. CDR1 and CDR2 (germline): MNHEY, SVGAGI. CDR3 length equals 15 residues. The CDR3: CASSPGTGSGSPLHF. The DNA for the CDR3 is TGTGCCAGCAGTCCCGGGACAGGGAGCGGTTCACCCCTCCACTTT.

The gene calls are TRBV6-6 and TRBJ2-7; D is perhaps TRBD1 (5 bases). The CDR3 is 12 amino acids. The germline V gene encodes CDR1 MNHNY and CDR2 SVGAGI (reference sequence). The V end was cut by 5 bases, the J end by 2 bases, with 7 bases between. The CDR3 DNA is TGTGCCAGCAGTCCCAGGGCCTACGAGCAGTACTTC. It encodes CASSPRAYEQYF.

This chain joins TRBV2 and TRBJ2-2; D possibly corresponds to TRBD1 (5 bases). Trimming stripped 5 bases from V and 7 bases from J, with 11 bases between. CDR3 size: 13 residues. The V gene's germline CDR1 is SNHLY and CDR2 FYNNEI. The CDR3 nucleotides are TGTGCCAGCAGTTCCCAGGGCATCGGGGAGCTGTTTTTT. Amino acid sequence: CASSSQGIGELFF.